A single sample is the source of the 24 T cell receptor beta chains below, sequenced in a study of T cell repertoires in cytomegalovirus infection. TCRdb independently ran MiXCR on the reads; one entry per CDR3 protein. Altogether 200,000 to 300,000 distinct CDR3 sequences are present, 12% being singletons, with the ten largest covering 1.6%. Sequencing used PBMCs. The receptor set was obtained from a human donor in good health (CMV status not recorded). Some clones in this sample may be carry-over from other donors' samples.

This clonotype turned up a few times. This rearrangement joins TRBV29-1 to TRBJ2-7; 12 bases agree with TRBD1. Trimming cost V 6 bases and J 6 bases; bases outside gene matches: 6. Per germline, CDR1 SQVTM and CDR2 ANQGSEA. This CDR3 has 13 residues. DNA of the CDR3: TGCAGCGTCCCCGGGACAGGGGGCGGCGAGCAGTACTTC. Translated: CSVPGTGGGEQYF.

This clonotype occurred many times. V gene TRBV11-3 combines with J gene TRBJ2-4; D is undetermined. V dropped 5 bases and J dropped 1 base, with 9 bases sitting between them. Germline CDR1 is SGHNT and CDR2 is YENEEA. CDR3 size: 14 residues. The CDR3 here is CASSHTEAKNIQYF. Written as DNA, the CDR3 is TGTGCCAGCAGCCACACAGAGGCCAAAAACATTCAGTACTTC.

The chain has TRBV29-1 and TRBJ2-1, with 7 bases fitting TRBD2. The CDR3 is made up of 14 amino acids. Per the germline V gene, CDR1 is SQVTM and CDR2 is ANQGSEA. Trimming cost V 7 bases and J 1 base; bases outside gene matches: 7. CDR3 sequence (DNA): TGCAGCGGGCAATTAGCGGGTTCCTACAATGAGCAGTTCTTC. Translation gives CSGQLAGSYNEQFF.

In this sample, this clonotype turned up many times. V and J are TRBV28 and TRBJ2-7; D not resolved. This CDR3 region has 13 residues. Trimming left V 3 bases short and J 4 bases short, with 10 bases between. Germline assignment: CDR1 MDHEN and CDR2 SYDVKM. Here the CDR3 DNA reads TGTGCCAGCAGTTTTTCACTTTCTTACGAGCAGTACTTC. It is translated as CASSFSLSYEQYF.

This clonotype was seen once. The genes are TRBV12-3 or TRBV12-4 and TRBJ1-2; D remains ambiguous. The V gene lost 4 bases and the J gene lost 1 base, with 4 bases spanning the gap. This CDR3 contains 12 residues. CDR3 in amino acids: CASSSYNYGYTF. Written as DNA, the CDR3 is TGTGCCAGCAGTTCCTATAACTATGGCTACACCTTC.

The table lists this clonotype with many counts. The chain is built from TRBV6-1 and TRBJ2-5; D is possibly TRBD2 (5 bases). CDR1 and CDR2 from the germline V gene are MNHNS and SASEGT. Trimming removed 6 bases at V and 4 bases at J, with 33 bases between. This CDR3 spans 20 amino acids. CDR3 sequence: CASSQPLMHGSRGRGETQYF. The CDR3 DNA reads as TGTGCCAGCAGCCAGCCGCTGATGCATGGTTCGAGAGGGAGAGGAGAGACCCAGTACTTC.

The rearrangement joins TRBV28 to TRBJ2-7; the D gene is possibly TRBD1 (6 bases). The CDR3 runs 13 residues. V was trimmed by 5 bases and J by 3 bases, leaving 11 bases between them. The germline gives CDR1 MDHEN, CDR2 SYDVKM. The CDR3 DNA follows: TGTGCCAGCAGTCAACAGGGCCTCTACGAGCAGTACTTC. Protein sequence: CASSQQGLYEQYF.

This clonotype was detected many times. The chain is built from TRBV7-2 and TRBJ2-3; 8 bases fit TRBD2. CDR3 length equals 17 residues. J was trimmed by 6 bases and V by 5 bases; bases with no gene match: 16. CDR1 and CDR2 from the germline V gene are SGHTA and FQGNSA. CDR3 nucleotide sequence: TGTGCCAGCAGCCCCCCCAAAGCGGGGGCCCAGCGGGATACGCAGTATTTT. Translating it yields CASSPPKAGAQRDTQYF. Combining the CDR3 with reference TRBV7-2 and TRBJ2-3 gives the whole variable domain GAGVSQSPSNKVTEKGKDVELRCDPISGHTALYWYRQSLGQGLEFLIYFQGNSAPDKSGLPSDRFSAERTGGSVSTLTIQRTQQEDSAVYLCASSPPKAGAQRDTQYFGPGTRLTVL.

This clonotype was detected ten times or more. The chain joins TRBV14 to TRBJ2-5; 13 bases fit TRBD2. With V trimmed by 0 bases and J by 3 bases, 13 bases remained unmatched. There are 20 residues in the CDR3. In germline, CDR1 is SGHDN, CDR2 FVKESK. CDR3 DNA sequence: TGTGCCAGCAGCCAAGATCCTCGGACTAGCGGGAGTCTGAAGGAAGAGACCCAGTACTTC. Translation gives CASSQDPRTSGSLKEETQYF. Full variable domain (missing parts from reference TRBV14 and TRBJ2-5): EAGVTQFPSHSVIEKGQTVTLRCDPISGHDNLYWYRRVMGKEIKFLLHFVKESKQDESGMPNNRFLAERTGGTYSTLKVQPAELEDSGVYFCASSQDPRTSGSLKEETQYFGPGTRLLVL.

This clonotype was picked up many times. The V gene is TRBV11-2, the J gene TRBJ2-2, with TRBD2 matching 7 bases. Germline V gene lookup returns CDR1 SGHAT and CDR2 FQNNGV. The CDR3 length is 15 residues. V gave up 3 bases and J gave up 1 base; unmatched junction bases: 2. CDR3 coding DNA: TGTGCCAGCAGCTTGGGCGGGAGGAACACCGGGGAGCTGTTTTTT. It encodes CASSLGGRNTGELFF.

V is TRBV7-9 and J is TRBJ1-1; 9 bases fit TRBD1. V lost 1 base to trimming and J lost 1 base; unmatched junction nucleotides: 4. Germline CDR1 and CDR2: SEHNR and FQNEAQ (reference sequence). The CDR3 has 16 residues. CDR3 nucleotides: TGTGCCAGCAGCTTAGGGACAGGGGTTTCGAACACTGAAGCTTTCTTT. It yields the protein CASSLGTGVSNTEAFF.

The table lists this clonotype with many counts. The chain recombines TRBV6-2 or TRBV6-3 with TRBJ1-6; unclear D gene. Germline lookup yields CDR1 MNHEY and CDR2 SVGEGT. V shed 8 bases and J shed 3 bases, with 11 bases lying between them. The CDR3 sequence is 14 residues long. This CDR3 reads CASCDTSYNSPLHF. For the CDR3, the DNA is TGTGCCAGCTGCGACACCAGCTATAATTCACCCCTCCACTTT.

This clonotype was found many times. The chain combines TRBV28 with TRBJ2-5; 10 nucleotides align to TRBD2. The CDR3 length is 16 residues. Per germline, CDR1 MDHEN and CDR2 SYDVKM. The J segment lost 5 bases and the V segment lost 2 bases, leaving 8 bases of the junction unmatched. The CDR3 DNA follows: TGTGCCAGCAGTTTAGGCGGCCTAGCGGGAGCGGAGACCCAGTACTTC. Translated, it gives CASSLGGLAGAETQYF.

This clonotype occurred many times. CDR3: CSAEDLSSYNEQFF. In nucleotides, the CDR3 is TGCAGCGCCGAGGACCTCAGCTCCTACAATGAGCAGTTCTTC. The V call is TRBV29-1, the J call TRBJ2-1; the D is unclear. The CDR3 consists of 14 residues. Germline V lookup: CDR1 SQVTM, CDR2 ANQGSEA. Trimming took off 7 bases at V and 0 bases at J, with 13 bases between the two ends.

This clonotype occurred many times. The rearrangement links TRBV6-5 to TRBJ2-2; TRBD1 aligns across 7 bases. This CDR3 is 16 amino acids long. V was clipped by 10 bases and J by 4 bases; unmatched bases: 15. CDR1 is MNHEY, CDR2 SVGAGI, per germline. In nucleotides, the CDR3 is TGTGCCACCAAGCCCCACAGGGGACGGGGCACCGGGGAGCTGTTTTTT. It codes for CATKPHRGRGTGELFF.

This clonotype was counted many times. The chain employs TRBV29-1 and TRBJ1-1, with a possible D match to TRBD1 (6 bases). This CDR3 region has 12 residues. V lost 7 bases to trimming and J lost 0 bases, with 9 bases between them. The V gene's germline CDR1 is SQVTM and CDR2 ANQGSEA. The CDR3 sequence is CSAQGLNTEAFF. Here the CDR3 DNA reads TGCAGCGCACAGGGATTGAACACTGAAGCTTTCTTT.

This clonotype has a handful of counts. CDR3 coding DNA: TGTGCCAGTAGTGTCGCCTTGGGTCAGCCCCAGCATTTT. Translation gives CASSVALGQPQHF. The rearrangement links TRBV19 to TRBJ1-5; D is undetermined. The V end lost 5 bases, the J end lost 6 bases, and 11 bases lay between the germline ends. Germline V gene data show CDR1 as LNHDA and CDR2 as SQIVND (reference sequence). The CDR3 contains 13 residues.

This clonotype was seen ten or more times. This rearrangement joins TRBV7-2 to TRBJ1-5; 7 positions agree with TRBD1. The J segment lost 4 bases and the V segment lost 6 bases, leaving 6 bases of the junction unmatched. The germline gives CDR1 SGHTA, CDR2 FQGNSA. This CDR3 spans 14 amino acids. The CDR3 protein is CASSLPGGNQPQHF. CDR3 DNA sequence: TGTGCCAGCAGTCTTCCAGGGGGAAATCAGCCCCAGCATTTT.

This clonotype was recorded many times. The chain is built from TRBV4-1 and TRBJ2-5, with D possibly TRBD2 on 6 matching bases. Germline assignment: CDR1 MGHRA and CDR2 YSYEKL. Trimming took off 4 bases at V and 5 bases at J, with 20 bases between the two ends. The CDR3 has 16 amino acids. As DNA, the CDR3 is TGCGCCAGCAGCCTCAACCCGGGGCAGGCGGGGGAGACCCAGTACTTC. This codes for CASSLNPGQAGETQYF.

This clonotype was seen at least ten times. CDR3 loop: CASSPPRQRTLNTEAFF. The DNA for the CDR3 is TGTGCCAGCAGCCCCCCCCGACAGCGGACGCTGAACACTGAAGCTTTCTTT. This chain uses TRBV6-1 with TRBJ1-1; tentative D call: TRBD1 (5 bases). CDR3 length: 17 amino acids. Between the trimmed V and J ends, which lost 6 bases and 0 bases, there was a span of 20 bases. Germline V gene lookup returns CDR1 MNHNS and CDR2 SASEGT.

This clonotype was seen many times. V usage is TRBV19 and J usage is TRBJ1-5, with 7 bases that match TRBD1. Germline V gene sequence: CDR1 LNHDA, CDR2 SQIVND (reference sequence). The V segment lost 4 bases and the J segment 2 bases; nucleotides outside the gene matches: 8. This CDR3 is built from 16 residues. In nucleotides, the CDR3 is TGTGCCAGTAGTAGGGAGACAGGGACGGGCAATCAGCCCCAGCATTTT. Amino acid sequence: CASSRETGTGNQPQHF.

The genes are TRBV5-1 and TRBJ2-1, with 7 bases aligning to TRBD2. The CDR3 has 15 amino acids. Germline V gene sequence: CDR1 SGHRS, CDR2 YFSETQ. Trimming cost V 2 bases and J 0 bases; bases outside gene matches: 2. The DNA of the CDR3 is TGCGCCAGCAGCTTTCGGACTAGCTCCTACAATGAGCAGTTCTTC. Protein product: CASSFRTSSYNEQFF.

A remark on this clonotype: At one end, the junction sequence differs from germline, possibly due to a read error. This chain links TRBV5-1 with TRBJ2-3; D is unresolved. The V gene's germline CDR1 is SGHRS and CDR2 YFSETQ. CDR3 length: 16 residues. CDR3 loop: CASRLANNPLTDTQYF. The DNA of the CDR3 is TGCGCCAGCAGGTTGGCCAATAACCCACTCACAGATACGCAGTATTTT.

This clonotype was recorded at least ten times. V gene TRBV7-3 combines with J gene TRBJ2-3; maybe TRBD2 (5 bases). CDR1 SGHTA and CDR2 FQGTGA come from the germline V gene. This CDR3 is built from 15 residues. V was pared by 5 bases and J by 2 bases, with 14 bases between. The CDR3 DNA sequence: TGTGCCAGCAGCCTCTCGAGGGCGAACACAGATACGCAGTATTTT. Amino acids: CASSLSRANTDTQYF.